What follows are 27 T cell receptor beta chains derived from one specimen sequenced in a study of control samples from healthy donors and cancer patients. The assay was immunoSEQ multiplex PCR, and TCRdb's table has in-frame clones only and misses some. The table gives about 190,000 clones; the top ten clones make up 2.2% of it. Sequencing used blood. The receptors come from a woman aged 30 to 39 in good health.

The V call is TRBV9, the J call TRBJ1-1; no firm D call. Germline assignment: CDR1 SGDLS and CDR2 YYNGEE. Trimming removed 2 bases from V and 1 base from J, with 9 bases in between. This CDR3 comprises 14 residues. Here the CDR3 reads CASSVTGQNTEAFF. The CDR3 coding sequence is TGTGCCAGCAGCGTTACCGGTCAGAACACTGAAGCTTTCTTT.

The V call is TRBV6-5, the J call TRBJ1-1, with 7 bases matching TRBD1. Trimming removed 1 base from V and 6 bases from J; junction bases left unmatched: 5. The V gene's germline CDR1 is MNHEY and CDR2 SVGAGI. This CDR3 region has 14 residues. As DNA, the CDR3 is TGTGCCAGCAGTTACTTAGGGGGCAGCCCTGAAGCTTTCTTT. Amino acids: CASSYLGGSPEAFF.

The V and J genes are TRBV15 and TRBJ2-3; no clear D. Germline V gives CDR1 LNHNV, CDR2 YYDKDF (reference sequence). The CDR3 loop spans 16 amino acids. V was shortened by 1 base and J by 0 bases, with 11 bases between the two germline ends. CDR3 nucleotide sequence: TGTGCCACCAGCAGAGTTCTGTTTCCTAGCACAGATACGCAGTATTTT. Protein: CATSRVLFPSTDTQYF. The full variable domain, with the rest looked up from reference TRBV15 and TRBJ2-3, is DAMVIQNPRYQVTQFGKPVTLSCSQTLNHNVMYWYQQKSSQAPKLLFHYYDKDFNNEADTPDNFQSRRPNTSFCFLDIRSPGLGDTAMYLCATSRVLFPSTDTQYFGPGTRLTVL.

This chain uses TRBV7-2 with TRBJ2-3; 8 nucleotides align to TRBD2. V gave up 1 base and J gave up 3 bases; unmatched junction bases: 6. The CDR3 runs to 16 residues. CDR1 is SGHTA, CDR2 FQGNSA, per germline. Written as DNA, the CDR3 is TGTGCCAGCAGCTTAGTTCGGCTAGCGGGTACAGATACGCAGTATTTT. It encodes CASSLVRLAGTDTQYF.

The chain employs TRBV5-6 and TRBJ2-7; 10 bases map to TRBD1. Looked up from germline, CDR1 is SGHDT and CDR2 is YYEEEE. Trimming cost V 1 base and J 4 bases; bases outside gene matches: 11. The CDR3 extends over 17 amino acids. This CDR3 reads CASSLWTGGLLGYEQYF. CDR3 DNA sequence: TGTGCCAGCAGCTTGTGGACAGGGGGTCTGTTGGGGTACGAGCAGTACTTC.

The chain has TRBV9 and TRBJ2-3; a weak D match, TRBD2 (5 bases). Germline CDR1 and CDR2: SGDLS and YYNGEE. Trimming took 0 bases from V and 2 from J, leaving 7 bases between them. This CDR3 comprises 14 residues. In DNA form, the CDR3 reads TGTGCCAGCAGCGTAGAAGCGGTCACAGATACGCAGTATTTT. Its translation: CASSVEAVTDTQYF.

The chain carries TRBV9 and TRBJ1-2; D not resolved. This CDR3 spans 16 amino acids. V was clipped by 4 bases and J by 3 bases, with 19 bases between them. Germline V gene lookup returns CDR1 SGDLS and CDR2 YYNGEE. CDR3 region: CASSPTALRSDYGYTF. The CDR3 bases are TGTGCCAGCAGCCCCACGGCCCTCAGGTCCGACTATGGCTACACCTTC.

The chain carries TRBV5-1 and TRBJ2-4; TRBD1 agrees at 9 bases. This CDR3 region has 16 residues. Per germline, CDR1 SGHRS and CDR2 YFSETQ. V trimming: 4 bases; J trimming: 9 bases; junction bases outside the gene matches: 14. CDR3 loop: CASSPPTGTGLAIQYF. In DNA form, the CDR3 reads TGCGCCAGCAGCCCCCCAACTGGGACAGGGCTGGCCATTCAGTACTTC.

V gene TRBV5-1 combines with J gene TRBJ1-2; D perhaps matches TRBD1 (6 bases). Per the germline V gene, CDR1 is SGHRS and CDR2 is YFSETQ. V was shortened by 1 base and J by 4 bases, with 14 bases between the two germline ends. CDR3 length: 15 residues. The CDR3 nucleotides read TGCGCCAGCAGCTTGTCGGCAGGAGGGGGCTATGGCTACACCTTC. Residues: CASSLSAGGGYGYTF.

The V gene is TRBV6-5, the J gene TRBJ2-2; no definite D call. The CDR3 runs 13 residues. Germline CDR1 MNHEY, CDR2 SVGAGI. V lost 2 bases, J lost 1 base, and 2 bases lay in between. The CDR3 spells CASSYKNTGELFF. In DNA, the CDR3 is TGTGCCAGCAGTTACAAGAACACCGGGGAGCTGTTTTTT.

This rearrangement joins TRBV14 to TRBJ1-1, with D uncertain. The CDR3 totals 14 residues. Germline V gene data show CDR1 as SGHDN and CDR2 as FVKESK. The germline V and J ends were trimmed by 0 bases and 5 bases, with 10 bases remaining between them. The CDR3 DNA sequence: TGTGCCAGCAGCCAAGATGCTGGGTATACTGAAGCTTTCTTT. It codes for CASSQDAGYTEAFF. The entire variable domain, with the rest obtained from reference TRBV14 and TRBJ1-1, is as follows: EAGVTQFPSHSVIEKGQTVTLRCDPISGHDNLYWYRRVMGKEIKFLLHFVKESKQDESGMPNNRFLAERTGGTYSTLKVQPAELEDSGVYFCASSQDAGYTEAFFGQGTRLTVV.

J is TRBJ1-1 and V is TRBV28; 7 positions agree with TRBD1. J was trimmed by 1 base and V by 4 bases; bases with no gene match: 12. The CDR3 extends over 17 amino acids. Germline V CDR1 and CDR2: MDHEN, SYDVKM. CDR3 sequence reads: CASSSRYGRQGNTEAFF. The CDR3 nucleotides read TGTGCCAGCAGTTCACGATACGGGAGACAGGGGAACACTGAAGCTTTCTTT.

The chain uses TRBV6-5 and TRBJ2-5; D is unclear. Germline lookup yields CDR1 MNHEY and CDR2 SVGAGI. Trimming pared 6 bases from V and 0 bases from J, leaving 8 bases between. The CDR3 has 13 amino acids. CDR3 amino acids: CASRQTYQETQYF. The CDR3 DNA follows: TGTGCCAGCAGACAGACGTACCAAGAGACCCAGTACTTC.

This chain links TRBV4-1 with TRBJ2-3; 7 nucleotides line up with TRBD1. Looked up from germline, CDR1 is MGHRA and CDR2 is YSYEKL. Unmatched junction bases numbered 20, after V lost 3 bases and J lost 5 bases. The CDR3 consists of 19 residues. This chain's CDR3 is CASSHPKRHPQGVGDTQYF. DNA of the CDR3: TGCGCCAGCAGCCATCCCAAGCGGCATCCCCAGGGGGTTGGAGATACGCAGTATTTT.

V is TRBV7-9 and J is TRBJ1-5; D might be TRBD1 (5 bases). The CDR3 loop spans 14 amino acids. The V gene lost 1 base and the J gene lost 7 bases, with 11 bases spanning the gap. Per the germline V gene, CDR1 is SEHNR and CDR2 is FQNEAQ (reference sequence). The chain's CDR3 is CASSLDLREQPQHF. The CDR3 DNA reads as TGTGCCAGCAGCTTAGATCTCAGGGAACAGCCCCAGCATTTT.

The rearrangement joins TRBV7-9 to TRBJ1-1, with D possibly TRBD1 on 5 matching bases. Trimming cost V 2 bases and J 4 bases, with 20 bases left between them. The CDR3 spans 17 residues. In germline, CDR1 is SEHNR, CDR2 FQNEAQ (reference sequence). This CDR3 is CASSLRGPGRVLTEAFF. The DNA for the CDR3 is TGTGCCAGCAGCTTACGTGGACCAGGGAGGGTCCTCACTGAAGCTTTCTTT.

The CDR3 loop is CASSSRLTGGYTF. CDR3 nucleotide sequence: TGTGCCAGCAGTTCCAGACTTACGGGAGGCTACACCTTC. The chain recombines TRBV28 with TRBJ1-2, with D uncertain. CDR3 length: 13 amino acids. V dropped 4 bases and J dropped 8 bases, with 14 bases sitting between them. Germline CDR1 and CDR2: MDHEN and SYDVKM.

The chain couples TRBV7-2 to TRBJ2-2; no reliable D call. This CDR3 region has 13 residues. Looked up from germline, CDR1 is SGHTA and CDR2 is FQGNSA. The V end lost 1 base, the J end lost 6 bases, and 6 bases lay between the germline ends. The CDR3 sequence: CASSLGGSGELFF. CDR3 sequence (DNA): TGTGCCAGCAGCTTAGGGGGTTCCGGGGAGCTGTTTTTT.

The chain has TRBV6-5 and TRBJ2-3; D perhaps matches TRBD2 (5 bases). There are 15 residues in the CDR3. Germline V gene lookup returns CDR1 MNHEY and CDR2 SVGAGI. V was clipped by 6 bases and J by 0 bases, with 13 bases between them. The CDR3 bases are TGTGCCAGCAGCTCCCCATCGGGGAGCACAGATACGCAGTATTTT. Its translation: CASSSPSGSTDTQYF.

CDR3 loop: CASSLAGGGSYEQYF. In nucleotides, the CDR3 is TGTGCCAGCAGCTTGGCCGGGGGAGGGTCCTACGAGCAGTACTTC. The chain employs TRBV5-5 and TRBJ2-7; the match to TRBD2 covers 7 bases. The J segment lost 1 base and the V segment lost 0 bases, leaving 4 bases of the junction unmatched. The CDR3 consists of 15 residues. The germline gives CDR1 SGHKS, CDR2 YYEKEE (reference sequence).

The chain uses TRBV28 and TRBJ2-5; 7 positions match TRBD1. V lost 5 bases and J lost 1; bases outside the gene matches: 10. The CDR3 covers 16 residues. CDR1 is MDHEN and CDR2 is SYDVKM in the germline V gene. The CDR3 reads CASSLLLTGTQETQYF. In DNA, the CDR3 is TGTGCCAGCAGTCTTCTATTGACAGGGACCCAAGAGACCCAGTACTTC.

This chain connects TRBV5-1 to TRBJ1-1; 8 nucleotides align to TRBD1. The CDR3 has 15 residues. Trimming at V came to 1 base and at J to 6 bases, leaving 8 bases not matched to a gene. Per the germline V gene, CDR1 is SGHRS and CDR2 is YFSETQ. CDR3 in amino acids: CASSLSGTGGPEAFF. In DNA, the CDR3 is TGCGCCAGCAGCTTGTCGGGGACAGGAGGGCCTGAAGCTTTCTTT.

The chain joins TRBV9 to TRBJ1-5, with 7 nucleotides matching TRBD1. V shed 0 bases, J shed 3 bases, and the junction held 3 bases outside the gene matches. The CDR3 extends over 15 amino acids. Germline CDR1 and CDR2: SGDLS and YYNGEE. CDR3 in amino acids: CASSVGDRVNQPQHF. In DNA form, the CDR3 reads TGTGCCAGCAGCGTAGGTGACAGGGTCAATCAGCCCCAGCATTTT.

V usage is TRBV11-2 and J usage is TRBJ2-1; 13 bases match TRBD2. Per germline, CDR1 SGHAT and CDR2 FQNNGV. The trim removed 4 bases at V and 4 bases at J, leaving 7 bases unmatched. This CDR3 spans 17 amino acids. CDR3 DNA: TGTGCCAGCAGCTCGATTCGGACTAGCGGGGGTTACAATGAGCAGTTCTTC. Its protein is CASSSIRTSGGYNEQFF.

The chain is built from TRBV5-1 and TRBJ2-7; 7 positions agree with TRBD1. V lost 3 bases to trimming and J lost 0 bases; unmatched junction nucleotides: 6. Per germline, CDR1 SGHRS and CDR2 YFSETQ. The CDR3 spans 15 residues. CDR3 in amino acids: CASSSGTVSSYEQYF. DNA for the CDR3: TGCGCCAGCAGCTCCGGGACAGTATCCTCCTACGAGCAGTACTTC.

The V gene is TRBV6-6, the J gene TRBJ2-7; 9 bases map to TRBD1. CDR1 and CDR2 (germline): MNHNY, SVGAGI (reference sequence). The junction had 5 bases not matched to a gene; V was cut back by 6 bases and J by 2 bases. There are 14 residues in the CDR3. The CDR3 DNA reads TGTGCCAGCAGGTCCGGGACAGGGACCTACGAGCAGTACTTC. Its protein product is CASRSGTGTYEQYF.

This rearrangement joins TRBV7-2 to TRBJ2-7, with D possibly matching TRBD1 (5 bases). Looked up from germline, CDR1 is SGHTA and CDR2 is FQGNSA. The CDR3 totals 13 residues. With 3 bases removed from V and 2 bases from J, the gap between germline ends came to 8 bases. CDR3 protein: CASSFDSTYEQYF. Written as DNA, the CDR3 is TGTGCCAGCAGCTTCGACAGTACCTACGAGCAGTACTTC.